The present entry profiles one TCR beta chain with its context. Trimming took 2 bases from V and 5 from J, leaving 15 bases between them. The V gene's germline CDR1 is MNHNS and CDR2 SASEGT. CDR3 size: 16 residues. This sample was included in a study of blood T cell repertoires in COVID-19. Study at large: Sites across the United States, Italy and Spain contributed samples from acute and convalescent COVID-19.

Seattle patient enrollment occurred during active infection, with longitudinal follow-up thereafter. In the source study's methods: How many nucleated cells were present was estimated from reference gene primer amplification. Profiling relied on immunoSEQ multiplex PCR, and the TCRdb table lists in-frame clones only, not all of them. The V and J calls and clone size come from that table; D and trimming were worked out from the DNA. The repertoire holds 99,000 or so clones, with around nine tenths as singletons. This receptor was identified in a man aged 50-60 years with COVID-19, enrolled during active disease. The gene calls are TRBV6-1 and TRBJ2-2, with a possible D match to TRBD1 (5 bases). The specimen sequenced was peripheral blood. The CDR3 DNA is TGTGCCAGCAGTGAATCGCAGGGCCGGTTGACCGGGGAGCTGTTTTTT. Its protein is CASSESQGRLTGELFF.